Below are 9 T cell receptor beta chains sequenced from a single sample in a study of blood T cell repertoires in COVID-19. The table came from immunoSEQ multiplex PCR; TCRdb's copy has only in-frame clones and leaves some out. The repertoire has approximately 390,000 clones, 90% of them found once; the top ten carry 6.5% to 7%. The sequenced material came from peripheral blood. The receptors originated from a man aged 18 to 30 with active or convalescent COVID-19.

The V gene is TRBV2, the J gene TRBJ2-1, with 7 positions matching TRBD2. Germline V lookup: CDR1 SNHLY, CDR2 FYNNEI. V dropped 2 bases and J dropped 7; count of bases not matched to a gene: 8. This CDR3 has 15 residues. CDR3 DNA: TGTGCCAGCAGTGAATGGGGGGGGAGTGATAATGAGCAGTTCTTC. As protein: CASSEWGGSDNEQFF.

The chain has TRBV2 and TRBJ2-7; 9 bases fit TRBD1. This CDR3 contains 15 residues. V lost 4 bases and J lost 3; bases outside the gene matches: 7. The V gene's germline CDR1 is SNHLY and CDR2 FYNNEI. Written as DNA, the CDR3 is TGTGCCAGCAGTGGGAGACAGGGGGGTAACTACGAGCAGTACTTC. Its protein product is CASSGRQGGNYEQYF.

The V and J genes are TRBV5-1 and TRBJ2-7; 8 nucleotides align to TRBD1. The CDR3 contains 15 residues. The V gene end was trimmed by 0 bases and the J gene end by 6 bases; junction bases not matched to a gene: 8. Per germline, CDR1 SGHRS and CDR2 YFSETQ. The CDR3 nucleotides are TGCGCCAGCAGCTTGGTTGTTGGGACAGGAGCCGAGCAGTACTTC. Translated, it gives CASSLVVGTGAEQYF.

The chain combines TRBV7-9 with TRBJ2-7, with D hard to call. CDR3 length equals 13 residues. Looked up from germline, CDR1 is SEHNR and CDR2 is FQNEAQ (reference sequence). V was trimmed by 5 bases and J by 0 bases, leaving 8 bases between them. This chain's CDR3 is CASSPSSSYEQYF. The CDR3 nucleotides are TGTGCCAGCAGCCCGTCCAGCTCCTACGAGCAGTACTTC.

J is TRBJ2-2 and V is TRBV3-1 (or the pseudogene TRBV3-2), with 9 bases identical to TRBD2. Germline CDR1 and CDR2: LGHDT and YNNKEL (reference sequence). J lost 6 bases, V lost 3 bases, and 11 bases had no gene match. The CDR3 length is 17 residues. The chain's CDR3 is CASSHRLPSGVAGELFF. The DNA for the CDR3 is TGTGCCAGCAGCCACCGTCTTCCTAGCGGGGTGGCCGGGGAGCTGTTTTTT.

The CDR3 DNA reads TGTGCCAGCAGCCCGACTAGCGGGAGAAATACGCAGTATTTT. As protein: CASSPTSGRNTQYF. The gene calls are TRBV7-3 and TRBJ2-3; 12 bases fit TRBD2. Trimming took 5 bases from V and 7 from J; bases not matched to a gene: 4. The CDR3 length is 14 residues. Germline lookup yields CDR1 SGHTA and CDR2 FQGTGA.

The V and J genes are TRBV3-1 (or the pseudogene TRBV3-2) and TRBJ1-2, with 7 nucleotides matching TRBD1. Germline V CDR1 and CDR2: LGHDT, YNNKEL (reference sequence). The CDR3 has 14 residues. J was trimmed by 8 bases and V by 0 bases; bases with no gene match: 6. CDR3 sequence (DNA): TGTGCCAGCAGCCAAGATAGACAGGGTTTCGGCTACACCTTC. Translating gives CASSQDRQGFGYTF.

This chain's CDR3 is CASSERTEAVYGYTF. The CDR3, as DNA: TGTGCCAGTAGTGAACGGACAGAGGCTGTCTATGGCTACACCTTC. This chain uses TRBV19 with TRBJ1-2, with D possibly matching TRBD1 (6 bases). The CDR3 loop spans 15 amino acids. Trimming stripped 5 bases from V and 4 bases from J, with 17 bases between. Germline V gives CDR1 LNHDA, CDR2 SQIVND (reference sequence).

V and J are TRBV19 and TRBJ1-5, with D possibly matching TRBD1 (6 bases). Germline V lookup: CDR1 LNHDA, CDR2 SQIVND (reference sequence). Trimming stripped 5 bases from V and 9 bases from J, with 17 bases between. The CDR3 has 14 amino acids. CDR3 sequence reads: CASSPQTGERPQHF. For the CDR3, the DNA is TGTGCCAGTAGTCCCCAGACAGGCGAGCGGCCCCAGCATTTT.